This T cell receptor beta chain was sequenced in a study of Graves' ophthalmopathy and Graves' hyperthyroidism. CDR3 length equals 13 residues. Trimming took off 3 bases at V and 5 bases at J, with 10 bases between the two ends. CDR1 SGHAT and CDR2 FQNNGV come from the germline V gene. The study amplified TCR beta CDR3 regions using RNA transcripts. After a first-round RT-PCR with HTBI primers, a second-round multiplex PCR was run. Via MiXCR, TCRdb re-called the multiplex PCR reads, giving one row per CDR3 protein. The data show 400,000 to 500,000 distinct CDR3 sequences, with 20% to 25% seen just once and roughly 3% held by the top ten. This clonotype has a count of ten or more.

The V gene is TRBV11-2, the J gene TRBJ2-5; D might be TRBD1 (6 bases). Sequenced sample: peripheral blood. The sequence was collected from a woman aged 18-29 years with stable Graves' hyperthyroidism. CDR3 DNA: TGTGCCAGCAGCTTCAACACAGGGGAGACCCAGTACTTC. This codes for CASSFNTGETQYF.